The rows below give T cell receptor beta chains drawn from one sample of a study of shared clonotypes between healthy human individuals. Assay: immunoSEQ multiplex PCR; the TCRdb copy retains only in-frame clones and omits some. The sample carries roughly 590,000 clones, 95% to 96% recorded once. Sequencing used naive CD8+ T cells sorted from blood. The receptors derive from a woman aged 25-40 years in good health. Each CDR3 is given with its conserved first and last residue. The D gene is left open where the match is weak. A clone size is listed for some rows: how often the clone was seen (once, few, many), or a class if it is expanded.

once	TRBV6-5	TRBJ1-5	.	TGTGCCAGCAGTCCCGGGACACTAAGCAATCAGCCCCAGCATTTT	CASSPGTLSNQPQHF
.	TRBV27	TRBJ2-1	.	TGTGCCAGCGGAGCATCCTACAATGAGCAGTTCTTC	CASGASYNEQFF
.	TRBV29-1	TRBJ2-1	TRBD2	TGCAGCGGCCTGGGACTAGCGGGAGATTACAATGAGCAGTTCTTC	CSGLGLAGDYNEQFF
.	TRBV5-4	TRBJ2-7	TRBD1	TGTGCCTGGGACAGGTTTCACGAGCAGTACTTC	CAWDRFHEQYF
.	TRBV6-1	TRBJ2-2	TRBD2	TGTGCCAGCAGTGAATTCGGACTAGCGGGAGTAACCGGGGAGCTGTTTTTT	CASSEFGLAGVTGELFF
.	TRBV5-4	TRBJ1-2	TRBD1	TGTGCCAGCAGACCCCGGGGAGGGACAGCCTTTTATGGCTACACCTTC	CASRPRGGTAFYGYTF
.	TRBV4-1	TRBJ2-1	.	TGCGCCAGCAGCCAAAAGCGGAGTGAGCAGTTCTTC	CASSQKRSEQFF
.	TRBV5-1	TRBJ2-1	.	TGCGCCAGCAGACTTATGGATGAGCAGTTCTTC	CASRLMDEQFF
.	TRBV5-1	TRBJ2-5	.	TGCGCCAGCAGCCCGGAGGGACCTCTCCGGGAGACCCAGTACTTC	CASSPEGPLRETQYF
once	TRBV28	TRBJ2-7	TRBD1	TGTGCCAGCAGTTTTACGGGACAGGGTGTTAACGAGCAGTACTTC	CASSFTGQGVNEQYF
.	TRBV4-1	TRBJ2-7	TRBD2	TGCGCCAGCAGCCAAGAGCCCAGCGGGAGGAACGAGCAGTACTTC	CASSQEPSGRNEQYF
.	TRBV11-2	TRBJ2-1	.	TGTGCCAGCAGCTTTGGTAGCCTCCACGCAGGGGAGCAGTTCTTC	CASSFGSLHAGEQFF
.	TRBV28	TRBJ2-3	.	TGTGCCAGCAGTTTACGTAAGGCCGGAGATACGCAGTATTTT	CASSLRKAGDTQYF
.	TRBV4-1	TRBJ1-5	.	TGCGCCAGCAGCCAAGGACGGAATAGCAATCAGCCCCAGCATTTT	CASSQGRNSNQPQHF
once	TRBV7-9	TRBJ2-7	TRBD2	TGTGCCAGCAGCTTATTACACGGGACTAGCGGGATGTACGAGCAGTACTTC	CASSLLHGTSGMYEQYF
.	TRBV19	TRBJ1-4	.	TGTGCCAGTAGTACCGGACAAGGATGGAATGAAAAACTGTTTTTT	CASSTGQGWNEKLFF
.	TRBV28	TRBJ2-1	TRBD2	TGTGCCAGCAGCTTTATAGCGGGAGGATACAATGAGCAGTTCTTC	CASSFIAGGYNEQFF
once	TRBV9	TRBJ2-3	.	TGTGCCAGCAGCCCAACTCTCAGGGATAGCACAGATACGCAGTATTTT	CASSPTLRDSTDTQYF
once	TRBV30	TRBJ1-6	.	TGTGCCTGGGCGGCAGACAACAATTCACCCCTCCACTTT	CAWAADNNSPLHF
few	TRBV30	TRBJ1-1	.	TGTGCCTGGAGTGTGGGGTATAGGGGCACTGAAGCTTTCTTT	CAWSVGYRGTEAFF
.	TRBV28	TRBJ2-5	TRBD2	TGTGCCAGCAGTTTTCGTTTGCGGGAGCCCCAGTACTTC	CASSFRLREPQYF
.	TRBV7-9	TRBJ2-7	TRBD2	TGTGCCAGCAGCCCCAGCGGGGCTTCCTACGAGCAGTACTTC	CASSPSGASYEQYF
once	TRBV5-1	TRBJ1-1	TRBD1	TGCGCCAGCAGCGTGGACAGGGGATGGACTGAAGCTTTCTTT	CASSVDRGWTEAFF
.	TRBV27	TRBJ2-2	.	TGTGCCAGCAGTTTATCCGCCGGGGCAGGGGACACCGGGGAGCTGTTTTTT	CASSLSAGAGDTGELFF
.	TRBV15	TRBJ1-5	.	TGTGCCACCAGCAGAACCACCGTTTTTAATCAGCCCCAGCATTTT	CATSRTTVFNQPQHF
once	TRBV6-5	TRBJ1-4	.	TGTGCCAGCAGTCCCCGACAAACAACTAATGAAAAACTGTTTTTT	CASSPRQTTNEKLFF
.	TRBV11-2	TRBJ2-1	.	TGTGCCAGCAGGGCACCGGGACCGTCCAATGAGCAGTTCTTC	CASRAPGPSNEQFF
.	TRBV28	TRBJ2-7	.	TGTGCCAGCAGCCGAACCTACGAGCAGTACTTC	CASSRTYEQYF
.	TRBV6-5	TRBJ2-7	.	TGTGCCAGCAGTTACTCGATGGGGAGCTACGAGCAGTACTTC	CASSYSMGSYEQYF
.	TRBV7-8	TRBJ2-3	TRBD2	TGTGCCAGTACGACTAGCGGGAGGCTTGGTACGCAGTATTTT	CASTTSGRLGTQYF
once	TRBV11-2	TRBJ2-2	.	TGTGCCAGCAGCCAACAGGGAGCCGGGGAGCTGTTTTTT	CASSQQGAGELFF
once	TRBV7-9	TRBJ2-4	.	TGTGCCAGCAGCCCCGGCGGACTCCTAAACATTCAGTACTTC	CASSPGGLLNIQYF
.	TRBV18	TRBJ2-7	.	TGTGCCAGCTCAATCGGGACCACCTACGAGCAGTACTTC	CASSIGTTYEQYF
.	TRBV7-8	TRBJ2-2	.	TGTGCCAGCAGCTTTTCCGGGGGATTCGCCGGGGAGCTGTTTTTT	CASSFSGGFAGELFF
.	TRBV5-1	TRBJ2-7	.	TGCGCCAGCAGCCCCCTATCCAGAAACTTAGGGGCCTCCGAGCAGTACTTC	CASSPLSRNLGASEQYF
.	TRBV10-2	TRBJ1-1	TRBD1	TGCGCCAGCAGAGAACAGGGGGTTCCCACTGAAGCTTTCTTT	CASREQGVPTEAFF
.	TRBV19	TRBJ1-1	TRBD1	TGTGCCAGTAGTATCTGGACAGGGGGGAACACTGAAGCTTTCTTT	CASSIWTGGNTEAFF
.	TRBV11-3	TRBJ2-2	TRBD2	TGTGCCAGCAGCGCCTCTAGCGGGAGGGCCACCCACCTAATTGCCGGGGAGCTGTTTTTT	CASSASSGRATHLIAGELFF
.	TRBV28	TRBJ2-3	TRBD1	TGTGCCAGCAAAGGGGGCAAGGGGGCCGACACAGATACGCAGTATTTT	CASKGGKGADTDTQYF
.	TRBV5-6	TRBJ1-2	.	TGTGCCAGCAGCCCGGAAAACAGGGTGGATGGCTACACCTTC	CASSPENRVDGYTF
few	TRBV6-5	TRBJ2-2	.	TGTGCCAGCAGTTACGGGCCGGGCGAGGAGCTGTTTTTT	CASSYGPGEELFF
.	TRBV7-9	TRBJ2-7	.	TGTGCCAGCAGCTCCCTCTCGACTGGTTTCTACGAGCAGTACTTC	CASSSLSTGFYEQYF
.	TRBV4-1	TRBJ1-5	TRBD1	TGCGCCAGCAGCCCCCTCTGGGACAGGGATCAGCCCCAGCATTTT	CASSPLWDRDQPQHF
.	TRBV27	TRBJ2-2	TRBD1	TGTGCCAGCAGTTCCTGGGACAGTGTGAACACCGGGGAGCTGTTTTTT	CASSSWDSVNTGELFF
.	TRBV5-6	TRBJ2-5	.	TGTGCCAGCAGCTCTGGAGTGGAGTCAATCCTGGGGGAGACCCAGTACTTC	CASSSGVESILGETQYF
.	TRBV13	TRBJ2-3	.	TGTGCCAGCAGCCAGGGACATAGAACAGATACGCAGTATTTT	CASSQGHRTDTQYF
.	TRBV6-1	TRBJ1-1	.	TGTGCCAGCAGGGCCGCAGCTTTTGAAGCTTTCTTT	CASRAAAFEAFF
.	TRBV27	TRBJ1-5	.	TGTGCCAGCGTCTCGAGCCCCAGGGGAAATCAGCCCCAGCATTTT	CASVSSPRGNQPQHF
.	TRBV5-1	TRBJ2-1	.	TGCGCCAGCAGCGTTAGTAGCGGCAACAATGAGCAGTTCTTC	CASSVSSGNNEQFF
.	TRBV5-6	TRBJ2-7	TRBD1	TGTGCCAGCAGCTTGTTCCTTGGACAGGGTTTCTACGAGCAGTACTTC	CASSLFLGQGFYEQYF
.	TRBV2	TRBJ1-5	.	TGTGCCAGCAGTGAAGCGCGGACCGGGGGGGGTGGTCAGCCCCAGCATTTT	CASSEARTGGGGQPQHF
.	TRBV9	TRBJ1-1	.	TGTGCCAGCAGCGTAGGGACCCCGGGGGCTGAAGCTTTCTTT	CASSVGTPGAEAFF
few	TRBV5-4	TRBJ1-1	.	TGTGCCAGCAGCTTGACTGGGGCGGAAGCTTTCTTT	CASSLTGAEAFF
once	TRBV27	TRBJ2-6	.	TGTGCCAGCTGGGGAGGGGCCAACGTCCTGACTTTC	CASWGGANVLTF
.	TRBV28	TRBJ2-5	.	TGTGCCAGCAGTGGCAGGGGCTACCTCGGGGCCCAGTACTTC	CASSGRGYLGAQYF
.	TRBV28	TRBJ2-7	TRBD2	TGTGCCAGCAGTTTACCGGGAGGGCCGGGGGAGCAGTACTTC	CASSLPGGPGEQYF
once	TRBV9	TRBJ2-7	.	TGTGCCAGCAGCGTCAACAGCGCCTACGAGCAGTACTTC	CASSVNSAYEQYF
.	TRBV13	TRBJ2-7	.	TGTGCCAGCAGCTCAAACCCTGCTGGCCACGAGCAGTACTTC	CASSSNPAGHEQYF
.	TRBV14	TRBJ1-3	.	TGTGCCAGCAGCCAAGACAACTACTCTGGAAACACCATATATTTT	CASSQDNYSGNTIYF
.	TRBV5-8	TRBJ2-3	TRBD2	TGTGCCAGCAGCGTGGGGACTAGCGTTAGCACAGATACGCAGTATTTT	CASSVGTSVSTDTQYF